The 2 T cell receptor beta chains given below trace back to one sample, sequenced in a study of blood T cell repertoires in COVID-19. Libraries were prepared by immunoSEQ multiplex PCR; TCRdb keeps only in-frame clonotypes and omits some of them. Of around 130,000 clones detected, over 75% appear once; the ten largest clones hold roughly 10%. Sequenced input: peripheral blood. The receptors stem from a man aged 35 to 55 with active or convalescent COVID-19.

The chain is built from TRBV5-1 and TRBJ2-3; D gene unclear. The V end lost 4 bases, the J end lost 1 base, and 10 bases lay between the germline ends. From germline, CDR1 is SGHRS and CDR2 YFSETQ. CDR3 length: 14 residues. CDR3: CASSPNPGTDTQYF. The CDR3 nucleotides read TGCGCCAGCAGCCCGAACCCAGGCACAGATACGCAGTATTTT.

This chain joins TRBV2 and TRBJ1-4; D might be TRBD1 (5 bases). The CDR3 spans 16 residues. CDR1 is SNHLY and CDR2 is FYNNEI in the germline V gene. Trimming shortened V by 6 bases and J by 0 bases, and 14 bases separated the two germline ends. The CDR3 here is CASRRGAIATNEKLFF. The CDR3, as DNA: TGTGCCAGCAGGCGCGGGGCCATCGCAACTAATGAAAAACTGTTTTTT.